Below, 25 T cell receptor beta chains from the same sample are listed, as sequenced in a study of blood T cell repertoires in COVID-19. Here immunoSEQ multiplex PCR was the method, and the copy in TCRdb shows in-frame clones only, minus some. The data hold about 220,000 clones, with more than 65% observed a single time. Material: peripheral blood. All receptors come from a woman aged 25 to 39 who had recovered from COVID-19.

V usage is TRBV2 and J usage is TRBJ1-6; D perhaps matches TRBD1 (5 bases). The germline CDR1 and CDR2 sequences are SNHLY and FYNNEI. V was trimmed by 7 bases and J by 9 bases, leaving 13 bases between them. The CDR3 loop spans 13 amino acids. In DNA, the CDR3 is TGTGCCAGCACCTTGTGGGGGGGTTCACCCCTCCACTTT. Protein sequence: CASTLWGGSPLHF. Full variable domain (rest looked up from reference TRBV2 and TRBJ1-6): EPEVTQTPSHQVTQMGQEVILRCVPISNHLYFYWYRQILGQKVEFLVSFYNNEISEKSEIFDDQFSVERPDGSNFTLKIRSTKLEDSAMYFCASTLWGGSPLHFGNGTRLTVT.

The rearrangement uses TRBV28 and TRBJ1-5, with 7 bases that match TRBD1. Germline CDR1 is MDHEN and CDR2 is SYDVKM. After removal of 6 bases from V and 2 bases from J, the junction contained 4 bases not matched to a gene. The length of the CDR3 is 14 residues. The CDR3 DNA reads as TGTGCCAGCAGACAAGGACAGGGCAATCAGCCCCAGCATTTT. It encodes CASRQGQGNQPQHF.

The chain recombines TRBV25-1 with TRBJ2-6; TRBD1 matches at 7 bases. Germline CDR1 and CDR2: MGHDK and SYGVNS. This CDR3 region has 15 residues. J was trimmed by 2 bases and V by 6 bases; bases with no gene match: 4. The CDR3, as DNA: TGTGCCAGCAGCCGACAGGGTCCTGGGGCCAACGTCCTGACTTTC. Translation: CASSRQGPGANVLTF.

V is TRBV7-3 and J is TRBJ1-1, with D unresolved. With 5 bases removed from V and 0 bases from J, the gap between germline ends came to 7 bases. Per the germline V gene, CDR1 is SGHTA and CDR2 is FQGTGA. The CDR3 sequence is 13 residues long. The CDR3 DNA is TGTGCCAGCAGCCTGTCTGTGAACACTGAAGCTTTCTTT. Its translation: CASSLSVNTEAFF.

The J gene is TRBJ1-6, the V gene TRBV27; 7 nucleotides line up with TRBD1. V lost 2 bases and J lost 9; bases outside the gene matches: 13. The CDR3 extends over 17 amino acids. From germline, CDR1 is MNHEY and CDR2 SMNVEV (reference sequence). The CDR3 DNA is TGTGCCAGCAGTTTACTCCCGTCGACAGGGTCTAGTTCACCCCTCCACTTT. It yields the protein CASSLLPSTGSSSPLHF.

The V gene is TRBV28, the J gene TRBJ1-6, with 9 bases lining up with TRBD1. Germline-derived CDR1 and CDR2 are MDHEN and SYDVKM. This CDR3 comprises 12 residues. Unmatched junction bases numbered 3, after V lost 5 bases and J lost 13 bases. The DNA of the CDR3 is TGTGCCAGCAGTGGGACAGGGCTCCCCCTCCACTTT. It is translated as CASSGTGLPLHF.

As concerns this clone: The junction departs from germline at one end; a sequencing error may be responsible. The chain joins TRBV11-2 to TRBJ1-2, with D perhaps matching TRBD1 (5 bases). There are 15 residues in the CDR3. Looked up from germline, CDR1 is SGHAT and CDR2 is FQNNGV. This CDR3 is CASGFGPQEYYGYTF. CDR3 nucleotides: TGTGCCAGCGGCTTCGGTCCACAGGAGTACTATGGCTACACCTTC.

This CDR3 is CAWGTGAYGYTF. CDR3 in DNA: TGTGCCTGGGGGACAGGGGCTTATGGCTACACCTTC. The chain combines TRBV30 with TRBJ1-2, with 10 positions matching TRBD1. The CDR3 has 12 amino acids. Germline CDR1 GTSNPN, CDR2 SVGIG (reference sequence). V was clipped by 5 bases and J by 5 bases; unmatched bases: 2.

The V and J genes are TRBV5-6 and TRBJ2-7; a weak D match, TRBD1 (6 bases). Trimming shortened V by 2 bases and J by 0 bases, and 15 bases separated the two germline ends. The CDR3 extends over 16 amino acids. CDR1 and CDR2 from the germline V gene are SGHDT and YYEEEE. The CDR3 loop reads CASSLLPGESSYEQYF. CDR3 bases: TGTGCCAGCAGCTTACTTCCAGGGGAAAGCTCCTACGAGCAGTACTTC.

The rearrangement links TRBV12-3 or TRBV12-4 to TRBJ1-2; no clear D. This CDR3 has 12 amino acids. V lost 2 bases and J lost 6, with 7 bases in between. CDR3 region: CASSLPGHGYTF. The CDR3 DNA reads TGTGCCAGCAGTTTACCTGGGCATGGCTACACCTTC.

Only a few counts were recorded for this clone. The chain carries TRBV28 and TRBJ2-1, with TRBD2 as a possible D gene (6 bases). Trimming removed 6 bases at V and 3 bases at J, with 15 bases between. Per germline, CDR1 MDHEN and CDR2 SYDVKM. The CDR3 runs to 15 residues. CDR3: CASSVGGPNYNEQFF. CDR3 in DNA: TGTGCCAGCAGCGTCGGGGGACCCAACTACAATGAGCAGTTCTTC. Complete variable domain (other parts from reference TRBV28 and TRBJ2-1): DVKVTQSSRYLVKRTGEKVFLECVQDMDHENMFWYRQDPGLGLRLIYFSYDVKMKEKGDIPEGYSVSREKKERFSLILESASTNQTSMYLCASSVGGPNYNEQFFGPGTRLTVL.

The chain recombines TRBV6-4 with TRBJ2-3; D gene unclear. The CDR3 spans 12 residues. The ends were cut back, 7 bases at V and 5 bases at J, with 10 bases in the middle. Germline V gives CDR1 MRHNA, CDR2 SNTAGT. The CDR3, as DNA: TGTGCCAGCATCCAATCTAAAGATACGCAGTATTTT. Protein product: CASIQSKDTQYF.

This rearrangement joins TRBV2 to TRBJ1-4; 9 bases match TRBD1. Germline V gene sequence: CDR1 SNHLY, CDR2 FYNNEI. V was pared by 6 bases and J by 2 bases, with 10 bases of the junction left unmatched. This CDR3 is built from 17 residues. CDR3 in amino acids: CASRRDRAVSTNEKLFF. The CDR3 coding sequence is TGTGCCAGCAGGAGGGACAGGGCCGTGAGCACTAATGAAAAACTGTTTTTT.

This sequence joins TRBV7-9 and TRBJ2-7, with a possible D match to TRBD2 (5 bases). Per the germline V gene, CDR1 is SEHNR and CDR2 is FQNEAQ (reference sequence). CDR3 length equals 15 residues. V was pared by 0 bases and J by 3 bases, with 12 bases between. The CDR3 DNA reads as TGTGCCAGCAGCTTAGCCATCGGGGTTAGCTACGAGCAGTACTTC. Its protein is CASSLAIGVSYEQYF.

Here the CDR3 reads CASSLGLASLNCTQYF. The DNA of the CDR3 is TGCGCCAGCAGCTTGGGCCTAGCTAGCCTTAATTGCACCCAGTACTTC. The gene calls are TRBV5-1 and TRBJ2-5; the D gene is possibly TRBD2 (5 bases). The CDR3 extends over 16 amino acids. Germline V gene data show CDR1 as SGHRS and CDR2 as YFSETQ. Trimming removed 0 bases from V and 8 bases from J, with 20 bases in between.

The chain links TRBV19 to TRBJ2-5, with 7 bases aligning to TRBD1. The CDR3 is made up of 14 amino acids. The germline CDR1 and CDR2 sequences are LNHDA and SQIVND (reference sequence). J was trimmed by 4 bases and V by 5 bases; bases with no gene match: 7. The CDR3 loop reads CASSAQQGPETQYF. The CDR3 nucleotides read TGTGCCAGTAGTGCTCAACAGGGGCCAGAGACCCAGTACTTC.

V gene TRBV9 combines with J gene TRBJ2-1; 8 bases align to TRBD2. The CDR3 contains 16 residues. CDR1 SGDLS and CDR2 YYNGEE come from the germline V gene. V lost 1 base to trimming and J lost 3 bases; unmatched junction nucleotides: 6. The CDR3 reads CASSVRLAGYYNEQFF. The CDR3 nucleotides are TGTGCCAGCAGCGTAAGGCTAGCGGGTTACTACAATGAGCAGTTCTTC.

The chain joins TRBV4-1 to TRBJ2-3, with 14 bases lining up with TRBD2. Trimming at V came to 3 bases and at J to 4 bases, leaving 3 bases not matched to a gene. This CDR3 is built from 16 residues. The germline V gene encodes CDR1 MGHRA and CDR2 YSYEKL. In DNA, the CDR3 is TGCGCCAGCAGCCACCGACTAGCGGGAGGGTCAGATACGCAGTATTTT. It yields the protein CASSHRLAGGSDTQYF.

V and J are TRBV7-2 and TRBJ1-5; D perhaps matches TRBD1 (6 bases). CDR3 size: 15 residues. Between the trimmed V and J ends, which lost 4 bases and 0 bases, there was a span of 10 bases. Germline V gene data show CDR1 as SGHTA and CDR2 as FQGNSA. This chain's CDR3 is CASSYTGYSNQPQHF. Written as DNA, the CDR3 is TGTGCCAGCAGCTATACAGGGTATAGCAATCAGCCCCAGCATTTT.

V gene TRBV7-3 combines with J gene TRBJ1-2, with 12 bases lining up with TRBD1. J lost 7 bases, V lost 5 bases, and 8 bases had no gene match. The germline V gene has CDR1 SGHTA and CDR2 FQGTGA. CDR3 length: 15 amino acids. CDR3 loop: CASSRSGTGGSGYTF. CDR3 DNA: TGTGCCAGCAGCCGATCCGGGACAGGGGGCTCTGGCTACACCTTC.

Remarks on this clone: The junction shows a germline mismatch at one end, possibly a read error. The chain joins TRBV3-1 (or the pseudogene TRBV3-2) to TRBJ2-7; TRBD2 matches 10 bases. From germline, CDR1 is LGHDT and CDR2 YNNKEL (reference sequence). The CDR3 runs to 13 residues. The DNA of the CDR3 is TGTGCCAGCAGCCTCGGAACTAGCGGGGTCCCGGACTTC. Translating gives CASSLGTSGVPDF.

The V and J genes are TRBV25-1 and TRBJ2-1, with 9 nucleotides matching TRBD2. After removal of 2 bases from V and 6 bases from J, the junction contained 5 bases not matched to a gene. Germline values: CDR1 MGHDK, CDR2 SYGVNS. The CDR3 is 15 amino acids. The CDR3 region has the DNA TGTGCCAGCAGTGAAAGTGGGACTAGCAGCAATGAGCAGTTCTTC. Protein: CASSESGTSSNEQFF.

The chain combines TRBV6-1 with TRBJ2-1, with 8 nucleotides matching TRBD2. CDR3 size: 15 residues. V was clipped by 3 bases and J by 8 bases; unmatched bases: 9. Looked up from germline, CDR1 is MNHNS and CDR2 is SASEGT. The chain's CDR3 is CASSDPGGPTDEQFF. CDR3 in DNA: TGTGCCAGCAGTGATCCGGGAGGGCCGACGGATGAGCAGTTCTTC.

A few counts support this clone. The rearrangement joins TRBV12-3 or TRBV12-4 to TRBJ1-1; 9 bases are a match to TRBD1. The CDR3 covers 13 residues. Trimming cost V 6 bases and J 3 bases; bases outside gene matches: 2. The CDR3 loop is CASRTGGYTEAFF. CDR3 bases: TGTGCCAGCAGAACAGGGGGCTACACTGAAGCTTTCTTT.

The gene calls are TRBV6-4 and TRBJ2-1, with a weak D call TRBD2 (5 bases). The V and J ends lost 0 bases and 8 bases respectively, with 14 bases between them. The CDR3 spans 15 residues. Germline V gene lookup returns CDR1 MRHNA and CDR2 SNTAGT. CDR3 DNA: TGTGCCAGCAGTGACTCAACTAGTCCATCGGATGAGCAGTTCTTC. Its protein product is CASSDSTSPSDEQFF.